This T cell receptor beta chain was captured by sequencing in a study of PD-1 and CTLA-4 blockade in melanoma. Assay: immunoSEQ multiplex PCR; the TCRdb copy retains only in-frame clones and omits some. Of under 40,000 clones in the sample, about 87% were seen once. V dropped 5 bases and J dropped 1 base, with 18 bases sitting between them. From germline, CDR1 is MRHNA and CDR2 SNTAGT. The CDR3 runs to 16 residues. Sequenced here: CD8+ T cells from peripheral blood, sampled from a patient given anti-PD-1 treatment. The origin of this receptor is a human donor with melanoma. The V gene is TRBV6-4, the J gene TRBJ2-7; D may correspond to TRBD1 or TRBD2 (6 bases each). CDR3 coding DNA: TGTGCCAGCAGTCCCACCGCCACGGGGGCATCCTACGAGCAGTACTTC. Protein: CASSPTATGASYEQYF.